What follows are 2 T cell receptor beta chains derived from one specimen sequenced in a study of CD8 T cells in ankylosing spondylitis. Study observations and caveats: Typical of ankylosing spondylitis blood, it appeared, was a TCR beta motif of under 10 highly homologous variants.

For these TCRs, the target antigens are not known. TCRdb reprocessed the 5' RACE reads with MiXCR, giving one entry per CDR3 protein. The profile shows roughly 670,000 distinct CDR3 sequences, under 20% of them singletons. The sample comprised blood, either unsorted or a sorted T cell fraction (not recorded which). The receptors come from a male donor with ankylosing spondylitis.

This clonotype appeared many times. The CDR3 loop is CASVKQGNEQFF. The CDR3 nucleotides are TGTGCCAGCGTGAAACAGGGCAATGAGCAGTTCTTC. The chain couples TRBV11-2 to TRBJ2-1; D is possibly TRBD1 (6 bases). The CDR3 length is 12 residues. In germline, CDR1 is SGHAT, CDR2 FQNNGV. V gave up 8 bases and J gave up 6 bases, with 11 bases separating them. The entire variable domain, with the rest obtained from reference TRBV11-2 and TRBJ2-1, is as follows: EAGVAQSPRYKIIEKRQSVAFWCNPISGHATLYWYQQILGQGPKLLIQFQNNGVVDDSQLPKDRFSAERLKGVDSTLKIQPAKLEDSAVYLCASVKQGNEQFFGPGTRLTVL.

The table lists this clonotype with a few counts. The chain carries TRBV6-1 and TRBJ1-1; D is unclear. Germline V CDR1 and CDR2: MNHNS, SASEGT. The CDR3 extends over 14 amino acids. Deletions cut 7 bases from V and 1 base from J, with 13 bases between. The CDR3 region is CASMAAYPNTEAFF. CDR3 in DNA: TGTGCCAGCATGGCGGCATACCCGAACACTGAAGCTTTCTTT.